This T cell receptor (beta chain) derives from a study of blood T cell repertoires in COVID-19. In the study overall: Sites across the United States, Italy and Spain contributed samples from acute and convalescent COVID-19. The analysed material was cDNA or gDNA that came from T cells, B-cell-depleted T cells, or PBMCs.

How the authors handled the data: The authors estimated nucleated cell counts from reference gene primer amplification. Measured with immunoSEQ multiplex PCR; TCRdb has only the in-frame clones, and not every one. V, J and clone size are those of that table, while D and trimming were read from the DNA. The sample records hundreds of thousands of clones, about 85% being singletons. Assignment of participants to cohorts was predicated upon participant-reported clinical history. Sequenced material: PBMCs or T cells enriched from blood (not recorded which). This clonotype was sampled from a woman aged 45 to 65 who had recovered from COVID-19.

This CDR3 reads CASSPILTSGSSYEQYF. CDR3 sequence (DNA): TGTGCCAGCAGTCCAATTTTGACTAGCGGGAGCTCCTACGAGCAGTACTTC. This chain links TRBV14 with TRBJ2-7, with 12 bases identical to TRBD2. J gave up 0 bases and V 6 bases, and 9 bases lay outside the gene matches. The CDR3 has 17 residues. Looked up from germline, CDR1 is SGHDN and CDR2 is FVKESK.